Below are 6 T cell receptor beta chains sequenced from a single sample in a study of OX40 agonist ivuxolimab in advanced cancers. Only in-frame clones appear in the TCRdb table, and some are missing; sequencing was by immunoSEQ multiplex PCR. The sample includes about 27,000 clones, over 75% of them seen just once. The specimen was CD4+ or CD8+ T cells sorted from blood, collected in a trial of the OX40 agonist ivuxolimab. Receptors originate from an adult with an advanced solid tumor such as melanoma, head and neck, liver or kidney cancer.

Remarks on this clone: A read error may account for a junction end that differs from germline. The sample carries other DNA sequences with the same CDR3. V usage is TRBV13 and J usage is TRBJ1-3; D gene ambiguous. The CDR3 is 15 residues long. The germline gives CDR1 PRHDT, CDR2 FYEKMQ (reference sequence). CDR3 nucleotides: TGTGCCAGCAGCGAGGAGGGCAGTTCTGGAAATACCATATATTTT. Protein: CASSEEGSSGNTIYF.

In nucleotides, the CDR3 is TGTGCCAGCAGTTCACAGGGTAACGAGCAGTACTTC. Translating it yields CASSSQGNEQYF. The V call is TRBV11-2, the J call TRBJ2-7; D possibly corresponds to TRBD1 (6 bases). Germline CDR1 reads SGHAT; CDR2 reads FQNNGV. Trimming cost V 6 bases and J 5 bases, with 11 bases left between them. This CDR3 is built from 12 residues. Full variable domain (missing parts from reference TRBV11-2 and TRBJ2-7): EAGVAQSPRYKIIEKRQSVAFWCNPISGHATLYWYQQILGQGPKLLIQFQNNGVVDDSQLPKDRFSAERLKGVDSTLKIQPAKLEDSAVYLCASSSQGNEQYFGPGTRLTVT.

The CDR3 reads CASSRTGGRGNQPQHF. DNA of the CDR3: TGTGCCAGCAGTCGGACAGGGGGCAGGGGCAATCAGCCCCAGCATTTT. The chain recombines TRBV6-6 with TRBJ1-5; TRBD1 agrees at 11 bases. This CDR3 region has 16 residues. Germline values: CDR1 MNHNY, CDR2 SVGAGI (reference sequence). J was trimmed by 2 bases and V by 5 bases; bases with no gene match: 5.

The chain links TRBV30 to TRBJ2-7; 9 bases are shared with TRBD1. Trimming cost V 6 bases and J 5 bases; bases outside gene matches: 11. The germline gives CDR1 GTSNPN, CDR2 SVGIG (reference sequence). The CDR3 has 14 residues. This CDR3 reads CACPRVDRGHEQYF. The CDR3 coding sequence is TGTGCCTGCCCCCGGGTGGACAGGGGCCACGAGCAGTACTTC.

The V and J genes are TRBV5-4 and TRBJ2-1; the match to TRBD2 covers 10 bases. Per germline, CDR1 SGHNT and CDR2 YYREEE (reference sequence). This CDR3 region has 14 residues. J lost 7 bases, V lost 5 bases, and 6 bases had no gene match. The CDR3 nucleotides are TGTGCCAGCAGTACGGGACTAGCGAAGAATGAGCAGTTCTTC. Protein: CASSTGLAKNEQFF.

This clone was detected only once. The CDR3 loop is CASSEGPGGHYEQYF. For the CDR3, the DNA is TGTGCCAGCAGTGAAGGCCCGGGGGGACACTACGAGCAGTACTTC. The chain is built from TRBV6-1 and TRBJ2-7; D perhaps matches TRBD2 (7 bases). The CDR3 contains 15 residues. From germline, CDR1 is MNHNS and CDR2 SASEGT. V was cut by 1 base and J by 3 bases, with 13 bases left in between.